This T cell receptor (beta chain) came from a study of shared clonotypes between healthy human individuals. Each of the donors was a healthy adult who was HIV-negative and had not had a recent acute infection or vaccination. This clone was counted a single time. Its cognate antigen is unknown. In germline, CDR1 is SGHTA, CDR2 FQGNSA. V was clipped by 4 bases and J by 6 bases, with 16 bases between them. There are 14 residues in the CDR3. The study's findings and limits: The genetic and exposure-history diversity represented was limited by few donors.

In replicate PCRs of unsorted PBMC, around 300 ng DNA, around 30,000 T cell genomes, was used. Per the original methods: Junction-only sequences without quality scores came from ImmunoSEQ, so filtering differed. Assay: immunoSEQ multiplex PCR; the TCRdb copy retains only in-frame clones and omits some. V and J calls and clone size are as listed in that table; D and trimming were resolved from the DNA. The repertoire has fewer than 600,000 clones, approximately 79% of them found once; the top ten carry 10% to 15%. The sequenced sample consisted of PBMCs. The sequence was obtained from a woman aged 40 to 50 in good health. Some clones in this sample may be carry-over from other donors' samples. The rearrangement links TRBV7-2 to TRBJ2-7, with D tentatively TRBD2 (6 bases). The chain's CDR3 is CASSSSLATGEQYF. CDR3 nucleotide sequence: TGTGCCAGCAGCTCATCACTAGCTACCGGCGAGCAGTACTTC.